Following are 13 T cell receptor beta chains from one sample sequenced in a study of blood T cell repertoires in COVID-19. TCRdb's table, derived via immunoSEQ multiplex PCR, lists solely in-frame clones and lacks some. In the table there are about 120,000 clones, approximately 81% of which are singletons. Material for sequencing was peripheral blood. The receptor set was obtained from a man between 40 and 49 years old with active or convalescent COVID-19.

This chain links TRBV5-1 with TRBJ2-3; TRBD2 matches at 10 bases. Unmatched junction bases numbered 6, after V lost 0 bases and J lost 2 bases. The germline V gene has CDR1 SGHRS and CDR2 YFSETQ. The CDR3 length is 17 residues. The CDR3 here is CASSLAKTSGVTDTQYF. CDR3 DNA sequence: TGCGCCAGCAGCTTGGCCAAAACTAGCGGGGTCACAGATACGCAGTATTTT.

This sequence joins TRBV10-3 and TRBJ1-5; the D is unclear. V shed 3 bases and J shed 0 bases, with 12 bases lying between them. CDR1 is ENHRY, CDR2 SYGVKD, per germline. There are 16 residues in the CDR3. CDR3 bases: TGTGCCATCAGTGAACCGGGTGGCATTAGCAATCAGCCCCAGCATTTT. Amino acids: CAISEPGGISNQPQHF.

This rearrangement joins TRBV24-1 to TRBJ2-7, with 7 bases lining up with TRBD1. This CDR3 spans 14 amino acids. Losses at the gene ends were 9 bases for V and 3 bases for J; bases not matched to a gene: 10. Germline loops: CDR1 KGHDR, CDR2 SFDVKD. The CDR3 nucleotides are TGTGCCACCGTATGTTCGGGACAGATCTACGAGCAGTACTTC. Translation gives CATVCSGQIYEQYF.

The rearrangement uses TRBV27 and TRBJ2-7, with TRBD1 matching 8 bases. Germline trimming cut 2 bases from V and 2 bases from J; bases unmatched to any gene: 5. CDR1 is MNHEY and CDR2 is SMNVEV in the germline V gene (reference sequence). There are 15 residues in the CDR3. The CDR3, as DNA: TGTGCCAGCAGTTTACACGGGACAGGCCCCTACGAGCAGTACTTC. It specifies CASSLHGTGPYEQYF.

The V gene is TRBV19, the J gene TRBJ2-1, with 9 bases matching TRBD2. Germline V lookup: CDR1 LNHDA, CDR2 SQIVND (reference sequence). With V trimmed by 7 bases and J by 1 base, 5 bases remained unmatched. CDR3 size: 15 residues. For the CDR3, the DNA is TGTGCCAGTATCTTTAGCGGGGGTTCCTACAATGAGCAGTTCTTC. Translation: CASIFSGGSYNEQFF.

Ten or more counts support this clone. The chain has TRBV28 and TRBJ1-5; 8 bases line up with TRBD1. The CDR3 loop spans 21 amino acids. The trim removed 2 bases at V and 0 bases at J, leaving 18 bases unmatched. CDR1 and CDR2 from the germline V gene are MDHEN and SYDVKM. DNA of the CDR3: TGTGCCAGCAGTTTACGAAAGAACCGACAGGGGAGGCTGTATAGCAATCAGCCCCAGCATTTT. It translates to CASSLRKNRQGRLYSNQPQHF.

The chain links TRBV18 to TRBJ2-3; TRBD2 matches 12 bases. The CDR3 spans 17 residues. V dropped 4 bases and J dropped 0; count of bases not matched to a gene: 5. The germline CDR1 and CDR2 sequences are KGHSH and LQKENI. CDR3 region: CASSRVGTSGSTDTQYF. CDR3 DNA sequence: TGTGCCAGCTCACGCGTAGGGACTAGCGGGAGCACAGATACGCAGTATTTT.

J is TRBJ2-7 and V is TRBV6-2 or TRBV6-3, with 7 bases aligning to TRBD2. CDR3 length: 17 residues. CDR1 and CDR2 from the germline V gene are MNHEY and SVGEGT. The J segment lost 1 base and the V segment lost 7 bases, leaving 16 bases of the junction unmatched. CDR3 bases: TGTGCCAGCACCCCCGCCCCAACTAGCGTATCTTCCTACGAGCAGTACTTC. Its translation: CASTPAPTSVSSYEQYF.

The rearrangement links TRBV29-1 to TRBJ2-3; TRBD2 matches 9 bases. V shed 4 bases and J 2 bases; nucleotides not matched to a gene: 16. From germline, CDR1 is SQVTM and CDR2 ANQGSEA. This CDR3 has 18 amino acids. In nucleotides, the CDR3 is TGCAGCGTTGTTGCCGTCCTGGGAGCGGGGGGCCTCACAGATACGCAGTATTTT. It specifies CSVVAVLGAGGLTDTQYF.

This clone was detected only once. V and J are TRBV4-1 and TRBJ2-2; D unclear. This CDR3 has 16 amino acids. Per germline, CDR1 MGHRA and CDR2 YSYEKL. Trimming took off 5 bases at V and 6 bases at J, with 19 bases between the two ends. The CDR3 reads CASSVLDLGPAGELFF. The DNA of the CDR3 is TGCGCCAGCAGCGTCCTAGACCTAGGCCCGGCCGGGGAGCTGTTTTTT.

The V call is TRBV2, the J call TRBJ2-1; D is perhaps TRBD2 (5 bases). CDR3 length: 14 amino acids. Germline CDR1 reads SNHLY; CDR2 reads FYNNEI. V lost 7 bases and J lost 0, with 10 bases in between. The CDR3 sequence: CASIGESSYNEQFF. Here the CDR3 DNA reads TGTGCCAGCATCGGGGAGAGCTCCTACAATGAGCAGTTCTTC.

The gene calls are TRBV7-3 and TRBJ2-1, with D possibly being TRBD1 (6 bases). CDR3 length: 14 amino acids. Germline loops: CDR1 SGHTA, CDR2 FQGTGA. V was pared by 1 base and J by 3 bases, with 7 bases between. CDR3 DNA sequence: TGTGCCAGCAGCTTAAGCAGGGGCTACAATGAGCAGTTCTTC. Its translation: CASSLSRGYNEQFF.

The rearrangement joins TRBV11-3 to TRBJ1-1, with TRBD1 identical over 8 bases. Per germline, CDR1 SGHNT and CDR2 YENEEA. The CDR3 is 15 amino acids. The J segment lost 0 bases and the V segment lost 4 bases, leaving 4 bases of the junction unmatched. The CDR3 DNA reads TGTGCCAGCAGCTCACAGGGGGGCATGAACACTGAAGCTTTCTTT. Its translation: CASSSQGGMNTEAFF.